Below, 20 T cell receptor beta chains from the same sample are listed, as sequenced in a study of Ad26.COV2.S vaccination and SARS-CoV-2 variants (dated by TCRdb to about 2021). To prepare the library, the immunoSEQ multiplex PCR assay was applied. TCRdb re-hosts the immuneACCESS table, in-frame sequences only. Its copies lack some clones; in the studies checked, an unresolved V gene accounts for under half of them, and the cause for the rest is not known. Present in this sample are approximately 400,000 clones, 83% of which were seen just once. Around 7% of the sample lies in the top ten. In light of the paper, this sample's treatment or condition label describes: some 20 received Ad26.COV2.S at low or high dose, single or two shots; about 5 received placebo; per-sample allocation not given. For vaccine and placebo recipients, the sequenced repertoires came from samples collected on day 63 after the first injection.

The sample here was peripheral blood, taken in a trial of Ad26.COV2.S vaccine versus placebo. The receptors come from a person aged 18-60 years who received the Ad26.COV2.S COVID-19 vaccine or a placebo.

V and J are TRBV7-2 and TRBJ1-2, with TRBD1 identical over 7 bases. V gave up 6 bases and J gave up 7 bases; unmatched junction bases: 17. Germline CDR1 SGHTA, CDR2 FQGNSA. CDR3 length: 16 residues. The CDR3 loop is CASSTGTAVGGAGYTF. Here the CDR3 DNA reads TGTGCCAGCAGTACCGGGACAGCCGTCGGTGGGGCTGGCTACACCTTC.

V gene TRBV6-6 combines with J gene TRBJ1-4; no clear D gene. Between the trimmed V and J ends, which lost 6 bases and 6 bases, there was a span of 11 bases. Looked up from germline, CDR1 is MNHNY and CDR2 is SVGAGI (reference sequence). The CDR3 extends over 13 amino acids. The CDR3 region is CASRGVSYEKLFF. CDR3 nucleotide sequence: TGTGCCAGCAGAGGAGTGAGTTATGAAAAACTGTTTTTT.

This clone has at least ten counts. This sequence joins TRBV4-2 and TRBJ2-3; tentative D call: TRBD2 (6 bases). Trimming removed 4 bases from V and 1 base from J, with 15 bases in between. The CDR3 length is 16 residues. The V gene's germline CDR1 is LGHNA and CDR2 YNFKEQ. CDR3 DNA sequence: TGTGCCAGCAGCCCCGGACTACCCTCGGGCACAGATACGCAGTATTTT. Translation: CASSPGLPSGTDTQYF.

The V call is TRBV24-1, the J call TRBJ2-7; D is uncertain. Trimming shortened V by 4 bases and J by 0 bases, and 9 bases separated the two germline ends. Germline V gene data show CDR1 as KGHDR and CDR2 as SFDVKD. The CDR3 loop spans 14 amino acids. CDR3 in amino acids: CATSDTSSSYEQYF. The CDR3 bases are TGTGCCACCAGTGACACGTCGAGCTCCTACGAGCAGTACTTC.

The chain uses TRBV12-3 or TRBV12-4 and TRBJ2-1; D uncertain. The ends were cut back, 1 base at V and 4 bases at J, with 5 bases in the middle. CDR3 length equals 13 residues. The CDR3 loop is CASSLVRYNEQFF. The CDR3 nucleotides are TGTGCCAGCAGTTTAGTTCGATACAATGAGCAGTTCTTC.

CDR3 sequence: CASSLNLGNEQFF. The DNA of the CDR3 is TGTGCCAGCAGCTTGAATTTGGGAAATGAGCAGTTCTTC. The genes are TRBV5-4 and TRBJ2-1; D is undetermined. The CDR3 is 13 amino acids. Germline CDR1 and CDR2: SGHNT and YYREEE (reference sequence). V lost 1 base, J lost 7 bases, and 9 bases lay in between.

The chain uses TRBV5-4 and TRBJ2-7; the D gene could be TRBD1 or TRBD2 (5 bases each). The CDR3 is 14 residues long. Deletions cut 4 bases from V and 1 base from J, with 12 bases between. Germline CDR1 and CDR2: SGHNT and YYREEE (reference sequence). The CDR3, as DNA: TGTGCCAGCAGCACAGGACTGTTTTCCTACGAGCAGTACTTC. It yields the protein CASSTGLFSYEQYF. Full variable domain (rest looked up from reference TRBV5-4 and TRBJ2-7): ETGVTQSPTHLIKTRGQQVTLRCSSQSGHNTVSWYQQALGQGPQFIFQYYREEENGRGNFPPRFSGLQFPNYSSELNVNALELDDSALYLCASSTGLFSYEQYFGPGTRLTVT.

The CDR3 sequence: CATSRYRDRVSEQYF. In DNA, the CDR3 is TGTGCCACCAGCAGATACCGGGACAGGGTTTCCGAGCAGTACTTC. This sequence joins TRBV15 and TRBJ2-7, with 9 bases aligning to TRBD1. The CDR3 has 15 residues. The ends lost 2 bases at V and 6 bases at J; junction bases unmatched: 8. CDR1 and CDR2 (germline): LNHNV, YYDKDF (reference sequence).

The chain is built from TRBV25-1 and TRBJ2-7; D is unclear. V lost 5 bases to trimming and J lost 1 base, with 9 bases between them. The CDR3 covers 13 residues. Germline CDR1 and CDR2: MGHDK and SYGVNS. CDR3 bases: TGTGCCAGCAGTCCAGGCGTTTCCTACGAGCAGTACTTC. This encodes CASSPGVSYEQYF.

The genes are TRBV5-1 and TRBJ2-1, with D tentatively TRBD1 or TRBD2 (5 bases each). Germline V gene data show CDR1 as SGHRS and CDR2 as YFSETQ. Trimming took off 7 bases at V and 1 base at J, with 18 bases between the two ends. The CDR3 extends over 16 amino acids. CDR3 nucleotide sequence: TGCGCCAGCTCCTTGGGGGACGGTTTTTCCTACAATGAGCAGTTCTTC. Protein: CASSLGDGFSYNEQFF.

The chain is built from TRBV4-1 and TRBJ2-5; TRBD2 is a possible D gene (6 bases). CDR3 length: 16 amino acids. The ends were cut back, 3 bases at V and 2 bases at J, with 16 bases in the middle. Germline V gene lookup returns CDR1 MGHRA and CDR2 YSYEKL. Here the CDR3 reads CASSHAPGTSQETQYF. The CDR3 nucleotides are TGCGCCAGCAGCCACGCCCCCGGGACTTCGCAAGAGACCCAGTACTTC.

V and J are TRBV18 and TRBJ2-3; 13 positions agree with TRBD2. The V gene's germline CDR1 is KGHSH and CDR2 LQKENI. J gave up 0 bases and V 6 bases, and 3 bases lay outside the gene matches. There are 16 residues in the CDR3. For the CDR3, the DNA is TGTGCCAGCTCGCTGGGACTAGCGGGGAGCACAGATACGCAGTATTTT. Residues: CASSLGLAGSTDTQYF.

This sequence joins TRBV6-5 and TRBJ1-5, with D unresolved. V was trimmed by 6 bases and J by 3 bases, leaving 15 bases between them. The CDR3 extends over 15 amino acids. Germline V gene sequence: CDR1 MNHEY, CDR2 SVGAGI. CDR3 residues: CASRSLYRTNQPQHF. The CDR3 coding sequence is TGTGCCAGCAGGAGCTTGTACCGGACCAATCAGCCCCAGCATTTT.

The chain couples TRBV6-1 to TRBJ1-5; D ambiguous. Germline V gene lookup returns CDR1 MNHNS and CDR2 SASEGT. The CDR3 is 15 residues long. V shed 3 bases and J shed 3 bases, with 12 bases lying between them. CDR3 sequence (DNA): TGTGCCAGCAGTGAGACGGCGACCTTCAATCAGCCCCAGCATTTT. Its translation is CASSETATFNQPQHF.

This chain links TRBV7-9 with TRBJ1-2; no clear D gene. Germline CDR1 is SEHNR and CDR2 is FQNEAQ (reference sequence). The CDR3 covers 15 residues. V was shortened by 5 bases and J by 4 bases, with 17 bases between the two germline ends. CDR3 in amino acids: CASSPPAPAFYGYTF. The CDR3 coding sequence is TGTGCCAGCAGCCCGCCGGCCCCTGCCTTCTATGGCTACACCTTC.

This chain links TRBV5-1 with TRBJ1-2; tentatively, D is TRBD1 (6 bases). The ends were cut back, 4 bases at V and 5 bases at J, with 12 bases in the middle. Germline CDR1 SGHRS, CDR2 YFSETQ. This CDR3 spans 13 amino acids. The CDR3 loop is CASSGQTGYGYTF. CDR3 bases: TGCGCCAGCAGCGGGCAGACAGGATATGGCTACACCTTC. The full variable domain, completed using reference TRBV5-1 and TRBJ1-2, is KAGVTQTPRYLIKTRGQQVTLSCSPISGHRSVSWYQQTPGQGLQFLFEYFSETQRNKGNFPGRFSGRQFSNSRSEMNVSTLELGDSALYLCASSGQTGYGYTFGSGTRLTVV.

The chain links TRBV4-1 to TRBJ1-1; D is perhaps TRBD1 (5 bases). There are 18 residues in the CDR3. Germline V lookup: CDR1 MGHRA, CDR2 YSYEKL. Trimming shortened V by 0 bases and J by 0 bases, and 17 bases separated the two germline ends. CDR3 DNA: TGCGCCAGCAGCCAAGAGGGAGGGGCGCTCAAAATGAACACTGAAGCTTTCTTT. Encoded protein: CASSQEGGALKMNTEAFF.

The chain couples TRBV18 to TRBJ1-2; 7 bases are a match to TRBD1. The CDR3 contains 14 residues. With V trimmed by 4 bases and J by 6 bases, 8 bases remained unmatched. Germline V CDR1 and CDR2: KGHSH, LQKENI. The DNA of the CDR3 is TGTGCCAGCTCACAGAACTCCGGGACAGATGGCTACACCTTC. Translation: CASSQNSGTDGYTF.

This clone has just one count. The V and J genes are TRBV12-2 and TRBJ2-2; the D segment call TRBD2 is taken from the table without a DNA check. TRBV12-2 is marked as a pseudogene. This CDR3 has 14 amino acids. The CDR3 sequence: CASWRELNTGELFF. The CDR3 region has the DNA TGTGCAAGTTGGAGAGAATTAAACACCGGGGAGCTGTTTTTT.

Concerning this clone: This sample also contains other DNA sequences that code for the same CDR3. The chain has TRBV11-2 and TRBJ2-5; perhaps D is TRBD1 or TRBD2 (6 bases each). The CDR3 has 13 residues. The germline V gene encodes CDR1 SGHAT and CDR2 FQNNGV. Trimming removed 3 bases from V and 4 bases from J, with 9 bases in between. The CDR3 spells CASSLPGAETQYF. DNA of the CDR3: TGTGCCAGCAGCTTGCCGGGGGCAGAGACCCAGTACTTC.